The 19 T cell receptor beta chains below all came from one sample that was sequenced in a study of CD8 T cells in ankylosing spondylitis. MiXCR, run by TCRdb on the 5' RACE reads, gives a single entry per CDR3 protein. The table records 250,000 to 300,000 distinct CDR3 sequences, roughly 20% of them present only once. What was sequenced was blood, either unsorted or a sorted T cell fraction (not recorded which). Receptor source: a male donor with ankylosing spondylitis or in good health (not recorded which).

This clonotype appeared a few times. The chain uses TRBV24-1 and TRBJ2-3; 7 bases map to TRBD2. Germline V CDR1 and CDR2: KGHDR, SFDVKD. The CDR3 has 15 residues. J gave up 4 bases and V 6 bases, and 9 bases lay outside the gene matches. CDR3 amino acids: CATSLAGRDADTQYF. The CDR3 DNA follows: TGTGCCACCAGTCTGGCAGGGAGGGACGCAGATACGCAGTATTTT.

This clonotype was picked up a small number of times. The V and J genes are TRBV12-3 or TRBV12-4 and TRBJ1-2; D remains unclear. This CDR3 has 15 amino acids. The V end was cut by 7 bases, the J end by 6 bases, with 21 bases between. Here the CDR3 reads CASTRSGPPLNGYTF. Here the CDR3 DNA reads TGTGCCAGCACCAGATCCGGCCCACCTCTCAATGGCTACACCTTC.

The V gene is TRBV20-1, the J gene TRBJ1-5; TRBD1 matches 7 bases. The CDR3 spans 14 residues. The V segment lost 6 bases and the J segment 7 bases; nucleotides outside the gene matches: 12. Germline V CDR1 and CDR2: DFQATT, SNEGSKA (reference sequence). The CDR3 sequence: CSALKGQQDQPQHF. The CDR3, as DNA: TGCAGTGCCCTAAAGGGACAGCAAGACCAGCCCCAGCATTTT.

This clonotype was seen more than once but under ten times. V gene TRBV6-2 or TRBV6-3 combines with J gene TRBJ1-6; TRBD1 matches 7 bases. CDR1 is MNHEY, CDR2 SVGEGT, per germline. This CDR3 comprises 16 residues. The J segment lost 5 bases and the V segment lost 0 bases, leaving 4 bases of the junction unmatched. The CDR3 here is CASSYSMDRNNSPLHF. The CDR3 region has the DNA TGTGCCAGCAGTTACTCGATGGACAGGAATAATTCACCCCTCCACTTT.

This clonotype was detected only a few times. V usage is TRBV20-1 and J usage is TRBJ2-3; D is ambiguous. Germline V gene data show CDR1 as DFQATT and CDR2 as SNEGSKA (reference sequence). There are 12 residues in the CDR3. The CDR3 DNA follows: TGCAGCGGAGTGGGGTCGTCGGATACGCAGTATTTT. Its translation: CSGVGSSDTQYF.

V usage is TRBV5-1 and J usage is TRBJ1-5; D remains ambiguous. This CDR3 has 15 residues. V lost 0 bases to trimming and J lost 4 bases, with 11 bases between them. The germline CDR1 and CDR2 sequences are SGHRS and YFSETQ. As DNA, the CDR3 is TGCGCCAGCAGCTTGGCTCCAAGTTCTAATCAGCCCCAGCATTTT. Its protein product is CASSLAPSSNQPQHF. Variable domain in full (rest from reference TRBV5-1 and TRBJ1-5): KAGVTQTPRYLIKTRGQQVTLSCSPISGHRSVSWYQQTPGQGLQFLFEYFSETQRNKGNFPGRFSGRQFSNSRSEMNVSTLELGDSALYLCASSLAPSSNQPQHFGDGTRLSIL.

In this sample, this clonotype turned up many times. The chain carries TRBV20-1 and TRBJ1-5; TRBD1 agrees at 8 bases. This CDR3 is 12 amino acids long. Trimming took 6 bases from V and 11 from J; bases not matched to a gene: 9. Per germline, CDR1 DFQATT and CDR2 SNEGSKA (reference sequence). The DNA of the CDR3 is TGCAGTGCAGGACAGGGTCGCGGGGCCCAGCATTTT. Amino acid sequence: CSAGQGRGAQHF.

The V gene is TRBV11-2, the J gene TRBJ2-2; D gene uncertain. This CDR3 comprises 14 residues. Trimming removed 1 base at V and 6 bases at J, with 9 bases between. The germline gives CDR1 SGHAT, CDR2 FQNNGV. This CDR3 reads CASSLGLTPGELFF. As DNA, the CDR3 is TGTGCCAGCAGCTTAGGACTCACACCCGGGGAGCTGTTTTTT. Drawing the rest from reference TRBV11-2 and TRBJ2-2, the complete variable domain is EAGVAQSPRYKIIEKRQSVAFWCNPISGHATLYWYQQILGQGPKLLIQFQNNGVVDDSQLPKDRFSAERLKGVDSTLKIQPAKLEDSAVYLCASSLGLTPGELFFGEGSRLTVL.

The gene calls are TRBV5-1 and TRBJ2-7, with a possible D match to TRBD2 (5 bases). Trimming shortened V by 4 bases and J by 6 bases, and 20 bases separated the two germline ends. Germline CDR1 is SGHRS and CDR2 is YFSETQ. CDR3 length: 15 amino acids. Here the CDR3 reads CASSPDLRGPREQYV. The CDR3 region has the DNA TGCGCCAGCAGCCCGGACTTACGGGGTCCCCGCGAGCAGTACGTC.

The chain combines TRBV5-6 with TRBJ2-2; 11 bases agree with TRBD1. The CDR3 totals 16 residues. CDR1 and CDR2 (germline): SGHDT, YYEEEE. V lost 0 bases, J lost 7 bases, and 5 bases stayed unmatched. CDR3 amino acids: CASSLVDRGRVGELFF. The CDR3 DNA reads as TGTGCCAGCAGCTTGGTGGACAGGGGGCGCGTCGGGGAGCTGTTTTTT.

The chain employs TRBV5-1 and TRBJ2-6; D unresolved. V shed 0 bases and J shed 4 bases, with 8 bases lying between them. CDR1 is SGHRS and CDR2 is YFSETQ in the germline V gene. This CDR3 is 15 amino acids long. CDR3 region: CASSLDVMGANVLTF. The CDR3 region has the DNA TGCGCCAGCAGCTTGGATGTCATGGGGGCCAACGTCCTGACTTTC. The full variable domain, rest sourced from reference TRBV5-1 and TRBJ2-6, is KAGVTQTPRYLIKTRGQQVTLSCSPISGHRSVSWYQQTPGQGLQFLFEYFSETQRNKGNFPGRFSGRQFSNSRSEMNVSTLELGDSALYLCASSLDVMGANVLTFGAGSRLTVL.

The V call is TRBV5-1, the J call TRBJ2-7; D may be TRBD1 (5 bases). Germline V gene lookup returns CDR1 SGHRS and CDR2 YFSETQ. The V and J ends lost 4 bases and 6 bases respectively, with 17 bases between them. The length of the CDR3 is 14 residues. CDR3 protein: CASSVAGNLGEQYV. The CDR3 DNA reads TGCGCCAGCAGCGTGGCAGGGAATCTCGGCGAGCAGTACGTC.

This clonotype was observed a few times. The chain is built from TRBV7-8 and TRBJ2-2; 7 positions agree with TRBD1. Looked up from germline, CDR1 is SGHVS and CDR2 is FQNEAQ. J lost 4 bases, V lost 5 bases, and 7 bases had no gene match. This CDR3 has 15 residues. DNA of the CDR3: TGTGCCAGCAGCAAGACAGGGTCGGGCACCGGGGAGCTGTTTTTT. Amino acid sequence: CASSKTGSGTGELFF.

V gene TRBV20-1 combines with J gene TRBJ1-1; perhaps TRBD1 as D (5 bases). The length of the CDR3 is 13 residues. Germline V gene data show CDR1 as DFQATT and CDR2 as SNEGSKA (reference sequence). V was cut by 3 bases and J by 4 bases, with 12 bases left in between. The CDR3 is CSARGPGGTEAFF. CDR3 bases: TGCAGTGCTAGGGGGCCCGGAGGCACTGAAGCTTTCTTT.

This clonotype was found a few times. The V gene is TRBV12-3 or TRBV12-4, the J gene TRBJ1-6, with D possibly matching TRBD1 (6 bases). The CDR3 has 14 amino acids. The ends were cut back, 3 bases at V and 7 bases at J, with 10 bases in the middle. CDR3 amino acids: CASSLGAGNSPLHF. For the CDR3, the DNA is TGTGCCAGCAGTTTGGGGGCCGGGAATTCACCCCTCCACTTT.

This clonotype was seen only a few times. The chain is built from TRBV5-4 and TRBJ2-1; D unclear. The CDR3 covers 16 residues. V lost 2 bases and J 6 bases, leaving 18 bases between the germline ends. Per the germline V gene, CDR1 is SGHNT and CDR2 is YYREEE (reference sequence). The CDR3 loop reads CASSFGLSKGINEQFF. CDR3 nucleotides: TGTGCCAGCAGCTTCGGGTTAAGCAAGGGAATCAATGAGCAGTTCTTC.

In this sample, this clonotype turned up a few times. The V and J genes are TRBV6-2 or TRBV6-3 and TRBJ2-2; TRBD1 matches 8 bases. J gave up 8 bases and V 0 bases, and 5 bases lay outside the gene matches. The germline gives CDR1 MNHEY, CDR2 SVGEGT. CDR3 length: 15 amino acids. The CDR3 loop is CASSYSGQGRGELFF. In nucleotides, the CDR3 is TGTGCCAGCAGTTACTCCGGACAGGGTAGGGGGGAGCTGTTTTTT.

This chain connects TRBV5-1 to TRBJ1-6; D not certain. The CDR3 contains 13 residues. The V and J ends lost 1 base and 6 bases respectively, with 5 bases between them. Germline CDR1 reads SGHRS; CDR2 reads YFSETQ. As DNA, the CDR3 is TGCGCCAGCAGCTTGAACGGTAATTCACCCCTCCACTTT. This codes for CASSLNGNSPLHF.

The chain couples TRBV5-1 to TRBJ2-1, with D tentatively TRBD2 (6 bases). Germline CDR1 and CDR2: SGHRS and YFSETQ. This CDR3 has 15 residues. The V end was cut by 6 bases, the J end by 2 bases, with 15 bases between. DNA for the CDR3: TGCGCCAGCATTCCCGGGGACTCTCCCTACAATGAGCAGTTCTTC. It translates to CASIPGDSPYNEQFF.